This TCR beta chain came from a study of T cell changes during pregnancy in multiple sclerosis (dated by TCRdb to the late 2010s). Broadly, across the study: In women with multiple sclerosis, the researchers looked at how the T cell repertoire shifted as pregnancy progressed.

The method behind the library was the immunoSEQ multiplex PCR assay. TCRdb carries this immuneACCESS record with in-frame sequences only. Its versions omit some clonotypes, under half of them owing to an unresolved V gene in the studies checked, with the rest unexplained. The sample table holds roughly 45,000 clones, of which about 85% were seen once. The top ten clones comprise under 1.5% of the sample. Taken from cysteine to phenylalanine, the CDR3 has 15 residues. Only CDR3 DNA is held: 45 bases, read in frame from base 1. CDR1 and CDR2 are drawn from the germline V gene: SGHRS, YFSETQ. V is pruned by 1 base and J by 9 bases, leaving 5 bases of the junction without a gene match. To note about this clone: The clone's antigen remains unknown. Per-base qualities were not stored, and no clone one base away is much larger.

The sequence joins TRBV5-1 to TRBJ2-4; 12 junctional bases match TRBD2. The receptor's source is a female donor with multiple sclerosis, enrolled in a pregnancy study. This specimen was CD4+ T cells from peripheral blood mononuclear cells, taken in the second trimester of pregnancy. This receptor carries the CDR3 CASSLSGLAGTIQYF. The DNA sequence is TGCGCCAGCAGCTTGTCCGGACTAGCGGGAACCATTCAGTACTTC.